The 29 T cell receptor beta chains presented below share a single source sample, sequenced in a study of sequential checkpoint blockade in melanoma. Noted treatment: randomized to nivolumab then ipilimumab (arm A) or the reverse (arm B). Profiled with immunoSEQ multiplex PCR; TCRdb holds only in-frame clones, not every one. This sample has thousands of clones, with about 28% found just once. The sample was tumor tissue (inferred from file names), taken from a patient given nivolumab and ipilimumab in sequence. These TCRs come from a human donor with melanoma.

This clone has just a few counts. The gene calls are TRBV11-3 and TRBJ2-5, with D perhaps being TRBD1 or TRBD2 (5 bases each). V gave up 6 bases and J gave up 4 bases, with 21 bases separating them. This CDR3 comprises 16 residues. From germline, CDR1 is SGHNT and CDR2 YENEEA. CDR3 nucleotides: TGTGCCAGCAGGCTGATGACGGGGCCCGAAGGAGAGACCCAGTACTTC. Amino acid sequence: CASRLMTGPEGETQYF.

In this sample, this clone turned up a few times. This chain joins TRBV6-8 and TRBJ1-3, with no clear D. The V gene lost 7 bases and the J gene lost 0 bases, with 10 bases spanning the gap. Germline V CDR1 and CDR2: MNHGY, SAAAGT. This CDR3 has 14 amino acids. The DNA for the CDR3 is TGTGCCAGCAAAGGCTGGGTCTCTGGAAACACCATATATTTT. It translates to CASKGWVSGNTIYF.

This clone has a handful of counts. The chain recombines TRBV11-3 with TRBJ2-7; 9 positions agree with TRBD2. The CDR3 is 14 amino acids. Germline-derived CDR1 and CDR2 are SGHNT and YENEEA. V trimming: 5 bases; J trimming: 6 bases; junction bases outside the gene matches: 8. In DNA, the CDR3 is TGTGCCAGCAGCCAATTGGCGGGAGGGGGCGAGCAGTACTTC. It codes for CASSQLAGGGEQYF.

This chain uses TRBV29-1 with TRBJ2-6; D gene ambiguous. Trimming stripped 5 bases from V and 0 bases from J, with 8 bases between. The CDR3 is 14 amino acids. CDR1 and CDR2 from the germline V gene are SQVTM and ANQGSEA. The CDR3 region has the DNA TGCAGCGTTCAGGATTTCTCTGGGGCCAACGTCCTGACTTTC. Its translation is CSVQDFSGANVLTF.

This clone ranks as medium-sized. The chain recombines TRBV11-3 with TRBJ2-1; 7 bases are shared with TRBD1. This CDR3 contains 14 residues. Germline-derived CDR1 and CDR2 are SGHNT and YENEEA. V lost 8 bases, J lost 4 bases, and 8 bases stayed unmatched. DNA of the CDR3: TGTGCCAGCGGGGGTAGACAGGGTTACAATGAGCAGTTCTTC. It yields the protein CASGGRQGYNEQFF.

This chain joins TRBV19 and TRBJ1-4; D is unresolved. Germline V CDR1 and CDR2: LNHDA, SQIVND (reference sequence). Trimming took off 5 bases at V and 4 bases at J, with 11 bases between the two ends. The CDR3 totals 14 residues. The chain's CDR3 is CASSHGRDNEKLFF. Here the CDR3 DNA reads TGTGCCAGTAGTCACGGGAGGGATAATGAAAAACTGTTTTTT. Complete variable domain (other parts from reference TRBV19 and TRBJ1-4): DGGITQSPKYLFRKEGQNVTLSCEQNLNHDAMYWYRQDPGQGLRLIYYSQIVNDFQKGDIAEGYSVSREKKESFPLTVTSAQKNPTAFYLCASSHGRDNEKLFFGSGTQLSVL.

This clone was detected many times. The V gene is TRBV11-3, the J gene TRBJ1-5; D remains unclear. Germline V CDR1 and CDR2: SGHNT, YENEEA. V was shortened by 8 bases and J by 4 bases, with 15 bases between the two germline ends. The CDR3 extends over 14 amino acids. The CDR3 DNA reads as TGTGCCAGCGCCTGGTCTGGGGAAAATCAGCCCCAGCATTTT. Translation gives CASAWSGENQPQHF.

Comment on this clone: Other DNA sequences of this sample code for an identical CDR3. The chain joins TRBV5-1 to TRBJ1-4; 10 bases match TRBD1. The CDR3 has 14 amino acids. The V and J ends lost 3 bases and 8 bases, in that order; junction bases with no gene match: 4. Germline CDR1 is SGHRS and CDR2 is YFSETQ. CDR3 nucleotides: TGCGCCAGCAGCTCCGGGACAGGGGACGAAAAACTGTTTTTT. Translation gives CASSSGTGDEKLFF.

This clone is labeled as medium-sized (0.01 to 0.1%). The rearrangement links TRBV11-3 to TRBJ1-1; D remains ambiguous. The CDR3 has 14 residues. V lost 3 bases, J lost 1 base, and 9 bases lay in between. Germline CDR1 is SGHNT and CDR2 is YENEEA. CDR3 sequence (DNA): TGTGCCAGCAGCTTGTCTTTGGCGAACACTGAAGCTTTCTTT. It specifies CASSLSLANTEAFF.

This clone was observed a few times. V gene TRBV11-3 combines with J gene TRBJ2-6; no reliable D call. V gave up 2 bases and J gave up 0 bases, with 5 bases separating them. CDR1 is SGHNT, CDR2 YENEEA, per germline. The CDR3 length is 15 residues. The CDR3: CASSLYASGANVLTF. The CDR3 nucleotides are TGTGCCAGCAGCTTATACGCCTCTGGGGCCAACGTCCTGACTTTC.

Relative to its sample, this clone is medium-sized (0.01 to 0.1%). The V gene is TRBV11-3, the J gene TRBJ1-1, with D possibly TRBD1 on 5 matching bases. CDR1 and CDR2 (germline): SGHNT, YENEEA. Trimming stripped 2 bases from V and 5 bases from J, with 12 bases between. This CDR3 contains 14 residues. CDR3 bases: TGTGCCAGCAGCTTATATGGGGGAACTACTGAAGCTTTCTTT. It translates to CASSLYGGTTEAFF. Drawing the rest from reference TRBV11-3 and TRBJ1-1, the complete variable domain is EAGVVQSPRYKIIEKKQPVAFWCNPISGHNTLYWYLQNLGQGPELLIRYENEEAVDDSQLPKDRFSAERLKGVDSTLKIQPAELGDSAVYLCASSLYGGTTEAFFGQGTRLTVV.

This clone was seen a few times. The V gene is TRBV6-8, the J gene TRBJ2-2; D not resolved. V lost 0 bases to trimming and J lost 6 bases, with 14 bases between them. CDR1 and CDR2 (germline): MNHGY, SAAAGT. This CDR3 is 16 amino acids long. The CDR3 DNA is TGTGCCAGCAGTTACTCGAGATCGGGTTACTCCGGGGAGCTGTTTTTT. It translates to CASSYSRSGYSGELFF.

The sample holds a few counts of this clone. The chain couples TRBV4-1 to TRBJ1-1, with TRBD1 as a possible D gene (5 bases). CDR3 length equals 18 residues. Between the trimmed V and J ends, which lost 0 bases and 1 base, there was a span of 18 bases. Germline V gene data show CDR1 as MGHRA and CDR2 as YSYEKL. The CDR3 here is CASSQDPFVVGTNTEAFF. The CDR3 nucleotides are TGCGCCAGCAGCCAAGATCCCTTCGTCGTGGGGACGAACACTGAAGCTTTCTTT.

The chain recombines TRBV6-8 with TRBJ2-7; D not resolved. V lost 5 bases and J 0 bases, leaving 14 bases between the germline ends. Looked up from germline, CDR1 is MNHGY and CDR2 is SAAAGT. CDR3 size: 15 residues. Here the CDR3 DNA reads TGTGCCAGCAGTCCAACACACGGCTTCTCCTACGAGCAGTACTTC. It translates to CASSPTHGFSYEQYF.

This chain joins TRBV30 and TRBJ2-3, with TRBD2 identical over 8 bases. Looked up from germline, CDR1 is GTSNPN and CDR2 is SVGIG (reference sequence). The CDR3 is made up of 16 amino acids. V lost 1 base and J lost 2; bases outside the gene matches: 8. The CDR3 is CAWSAKRGGPTDTQYF. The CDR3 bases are TGTGCCTGGAGTGCGAAACGGGGGGGCCCCACAGATACGCAGTATTTT.

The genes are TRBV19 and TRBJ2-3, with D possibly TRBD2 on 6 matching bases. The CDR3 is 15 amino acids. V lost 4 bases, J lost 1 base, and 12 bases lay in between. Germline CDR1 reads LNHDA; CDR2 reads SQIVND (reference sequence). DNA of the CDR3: TGTGCCAGTAGTAAGTCGGGGGTTGGCACAGATACGCAGTATTTT. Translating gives CASSKSGVGTDTQYF.

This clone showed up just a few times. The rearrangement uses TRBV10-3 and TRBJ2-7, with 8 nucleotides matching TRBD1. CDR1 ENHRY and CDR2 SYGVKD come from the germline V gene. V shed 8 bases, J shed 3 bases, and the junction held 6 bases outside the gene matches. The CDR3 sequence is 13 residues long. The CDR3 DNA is TGTGCCATCGGGGTGACAGGGGTCTACGAGCAGTACTTC. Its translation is CAIGVTGVYEQYF.

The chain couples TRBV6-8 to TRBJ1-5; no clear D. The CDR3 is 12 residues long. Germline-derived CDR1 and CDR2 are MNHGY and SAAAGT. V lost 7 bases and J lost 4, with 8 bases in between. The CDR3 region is CASTGTNQPQHF. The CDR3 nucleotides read TGTGCCAGCACCGGAACTAATCAGCCCCAGCATTTT.

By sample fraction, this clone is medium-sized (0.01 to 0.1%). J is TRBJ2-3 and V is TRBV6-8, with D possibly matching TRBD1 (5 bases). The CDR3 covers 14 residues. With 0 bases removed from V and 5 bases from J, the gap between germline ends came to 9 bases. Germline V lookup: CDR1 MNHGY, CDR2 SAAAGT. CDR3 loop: CASSYSWTRDTQYF. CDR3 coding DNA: TGTGCCAGCAGTTACTCCTGGACAAGAGATACGCAGTATTTT.

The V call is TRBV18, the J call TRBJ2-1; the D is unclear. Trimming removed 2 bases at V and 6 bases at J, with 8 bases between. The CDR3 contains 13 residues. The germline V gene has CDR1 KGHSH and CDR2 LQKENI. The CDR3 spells CASSPRWGNEQFF. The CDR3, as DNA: TGTGCCAGCTCACCAAGATGGGGCAATGAGCAGTTCTTC. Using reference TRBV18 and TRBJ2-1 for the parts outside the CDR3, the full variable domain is NAGVMQNPRHLVRRRGQEARLRCSPMKGHSHVYWYRQLPEEGLKFMVYLQKENIIDESGMPKERFSAEFPKEGPSILRIQQVVRGDSAAYFCASSPRWGNEQFFGPGTRLTVL.

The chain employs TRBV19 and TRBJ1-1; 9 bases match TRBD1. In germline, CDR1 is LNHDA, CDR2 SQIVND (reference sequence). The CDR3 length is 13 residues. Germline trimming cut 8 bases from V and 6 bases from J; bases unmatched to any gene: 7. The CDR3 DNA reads TGTGCCAGTCTAAAGGACAGGGGCGCTGAAGCTTTCTTT. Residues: CASLKDRGAEAFF.

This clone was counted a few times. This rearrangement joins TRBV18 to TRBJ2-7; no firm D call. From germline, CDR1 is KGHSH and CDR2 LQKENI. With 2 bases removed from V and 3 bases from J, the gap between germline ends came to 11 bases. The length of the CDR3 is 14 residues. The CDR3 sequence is CASSPRYGNYEQYF. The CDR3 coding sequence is TGTGCCAGCTCACCAAGGTACGGTAACTACGAGCAGTACTTC.

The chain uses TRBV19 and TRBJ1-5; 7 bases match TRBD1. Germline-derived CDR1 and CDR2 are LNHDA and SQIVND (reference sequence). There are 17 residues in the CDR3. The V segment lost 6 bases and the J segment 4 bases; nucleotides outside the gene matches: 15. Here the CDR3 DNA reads TGTGCCAGTAGCGGAACAGGGGCCCAAACACCAAATCAGCCCCAGCATTTT. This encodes CASSGTGAQTPNQPQHF.

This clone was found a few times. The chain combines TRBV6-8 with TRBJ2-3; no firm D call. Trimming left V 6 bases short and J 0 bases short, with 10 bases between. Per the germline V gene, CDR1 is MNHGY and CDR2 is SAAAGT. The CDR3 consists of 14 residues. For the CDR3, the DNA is TGTGCCAGCAGGAGGACCTCCAGCACAGATACGCAGTATTTT. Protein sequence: CASRRTSSTDTQYF.

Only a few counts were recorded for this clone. In DNA, the CDR3 is TGTGCCAGCAGTCCCGGACACCAAACAATTGATTCACCCCTCCACTTT. As protein: CASSPGHQTIDSPLHF. V and J are TRBV6-8 and TRBJ1-6, with D maybe TRBD1 (5 bases). Germline values: CDR1 MNHGY, CDR2 SAAAGT. Trimming took 5 bases from V and 8 from J, leaving 19 bases between them. CDR3 size: 16 residues.

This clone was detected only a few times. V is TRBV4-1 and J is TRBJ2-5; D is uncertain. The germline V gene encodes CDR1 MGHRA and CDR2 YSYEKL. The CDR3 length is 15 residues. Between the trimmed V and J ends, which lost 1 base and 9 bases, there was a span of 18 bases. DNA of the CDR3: TGCGCCAGCAGCCAAGGGTTTGGGCTTTTTGAGGCCCAGTACTTC. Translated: CASSQGFGLFEAQYF.

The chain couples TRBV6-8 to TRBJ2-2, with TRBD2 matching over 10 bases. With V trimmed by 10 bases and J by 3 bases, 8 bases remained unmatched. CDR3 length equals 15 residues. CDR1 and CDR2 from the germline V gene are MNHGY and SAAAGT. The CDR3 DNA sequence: TGTGCCACCTCCCCCCTAGCGGGGGACACCGGGGAGCTGTTTTTT. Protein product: CATSPLAGDTGELFF.

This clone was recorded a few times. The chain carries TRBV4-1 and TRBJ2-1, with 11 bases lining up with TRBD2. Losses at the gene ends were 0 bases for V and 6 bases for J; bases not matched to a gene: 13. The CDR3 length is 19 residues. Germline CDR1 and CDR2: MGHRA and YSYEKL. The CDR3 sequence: CASSQEPIVAGGPGNEQFF. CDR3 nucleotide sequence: TGCGCCAGCAGCCAAGAGCCGATAGTAGCGGGAGGGCCCGGCAATGAGCAGTTCTTC.

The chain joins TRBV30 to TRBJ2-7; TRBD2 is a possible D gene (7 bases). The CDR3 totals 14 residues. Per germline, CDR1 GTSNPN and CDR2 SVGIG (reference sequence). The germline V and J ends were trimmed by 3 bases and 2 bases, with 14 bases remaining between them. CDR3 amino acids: CAWSGGGLAYEQYF. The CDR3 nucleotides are TGTGCCTGGAGCGGGGGCGGACTAGCCTACGAGCAGTACTTC.